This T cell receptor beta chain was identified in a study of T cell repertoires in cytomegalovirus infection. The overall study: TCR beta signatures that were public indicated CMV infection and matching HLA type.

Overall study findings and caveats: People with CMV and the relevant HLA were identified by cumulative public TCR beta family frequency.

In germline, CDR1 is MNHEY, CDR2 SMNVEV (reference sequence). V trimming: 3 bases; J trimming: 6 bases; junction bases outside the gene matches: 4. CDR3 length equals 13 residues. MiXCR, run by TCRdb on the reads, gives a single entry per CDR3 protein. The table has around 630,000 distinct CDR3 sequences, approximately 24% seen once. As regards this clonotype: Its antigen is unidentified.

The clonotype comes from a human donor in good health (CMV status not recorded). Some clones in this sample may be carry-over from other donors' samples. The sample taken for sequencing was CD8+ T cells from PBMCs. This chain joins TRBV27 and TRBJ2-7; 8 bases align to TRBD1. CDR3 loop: CASSFFRGREQYF. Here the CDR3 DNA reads TGTGCCAGCAGTTTCTTCAGGGGGCGCGAGCAGTACTTC.